This T cell receptor beta chain was sequenced in a study of T-cell memory formation after mild COVID-19. Looking at the study overall: The TCR clusters were mostly specific to one donor.

The CDR3 spans 16 residues. Per germline, CDR1 SEHNR and CDR2 FQNEAQ (reference sequence). With V trimmed by 4 bases and J by 3 bases, 9 bases remained unmatched. Using its own MiXCR run on the 5' RACE reads, TCRdb lists one record per CDR3 protein. The top ten hold about 12% of the sample, which has about 400,000 distinct CDR3 sequences, around a quarter seen once. The sequence was obtained from an adult woman who had mild COVID-19 (a few samples of this study predate the infection). Cell type and time point are not known. The gene calls are TRBV7-9 and TRBJ2-7, with 10 bases matching TRBD2. Sequencing was done on a sample of PBMCs or a T cell subset sorted from them (not recorded which). CDR3 loop: CASSSRLAGNFYEQYF. CDR3 coding DNA: TGTGCCAGCAGCTCAAGACTAGCGGGTAATTTCTACGAGCAGTACTTC.